What follows is one TCR beta chain and its context. Its specificity is unknown. The sample has other DNA sequences that encode this CDR3 too. The data were obtained in a study of T cell responses to AZD1222 COVID-19 vaccine. Libraries were prepared by immunoSEQ multiplex PCR; TCRdb keeps only in-frame clonotypes and omits some of them. The repertoire holds about 270,000 clones, with 94% as singletons. The analysis combined second doses at about 4 or about 12 weeks. The CDR3 consists of 13 residues. V lost 4 bases to trimming and J lost 5 bases; unmatched junction nucleotides: 2. Study-level points and caveats: Close to half of all spike-specific TCRs reportedly target regions of the variants that are unmutated.

The TCR sequence derives from an adult who received the AZD1222 COVID-19 vaccine. The V gene is TRBV12-3 or TRBV12-4, the J gene TRBJ1-5, with 7 bases fitting TRBD1. The sample consisted of peripheral blood, taken 28 days after the second AZD1222 dose. The CDR3 DNA is TGTGCCAGCAGTTACACAGGGGATCAGCCCCAGCATTTT. Translating gives CASSYTGDQPQHF.